These T cell receptor beta chains were read from a single sample in a study of beta chain features in type 1 diabetes. TCRdb's table, derived via immunoSEQ multiplex PCR, lists solely in-frame clones and lacks some. The sample lists roughly 500,000 clones; around 30% were seen once. The sequencing input was naive CD4+ T cells from blood. These receptors all stem from a man younger than 30 in good health. CDR3s include the opening cysteine and the closing phenylalanine or tryptophan. The order of the fields is CDR3 DNA, CDR3 protein, D gene, clone size, V gene, J gene. D genes are given only for firm matches. Expanded clones get a size class; other rows say once, few or many, or leave the size out.

DNA: TGTGCCAGCAGCCTGCGGGCTAGCGGGAGTATGGGCTCCTACGAGCAGTACTTC
CDR3: CASSLRASGSMGSYEQYF
D: TRBD2
size: few
V: TRBV7-9
J: TRBJ2-7

DNA: TGTGCCATCAGTGGGTTAGCGGGAGGGCAGGACGAGCAGTACTTC
CDR3: CAISGLAGGQDEQYF
D: TRBD2
size: -
V: TRBV10-3
J: TRBJ2-7

DNA: TGTGCCAGCAGCTTGGATGCGGGGGATCTAGGAGAGACCCAGTACTTC
CDR3: CASSLDAGDLGETQYF
D: TRBD2
size: -
V: TRBV5-4
J: TRBJ2-5

DNA: TGCGCCAGCAGCTCGGGACAGGTGTACAATGAGCAGTTCTTC
CDR3: CASSSGQVYNEQFF
D: TRBD1
size: few
V: TRBV5-1
J: TRBJ2-1

DNA: TGTGCCTGGAGTGTACCTAGAGCGGGAGACTGGGGTGAGCAGTTCTTC
CDR3: CAWSVPRAGDWGEQFF
D: TRBD2
size: few
V: TRBV30
J: TRBJ2-1

DNA: TGCGCCAGCAGCCACCTTGGCGGGGGGCTGGTAGATACGCAGTATTTT
CDR3: CASSHLGGGLVDTQYF
D: TRBD2
size: -
V: TRBV4-3
J: TRBJ2-3

DNA: TGTGCCAGCAGCTCCCAGGGGGGCTCCTACAATGAGCAGTTCTTC
CDR3: CASSSQGGSYNEQFF
D: -
size: few
V: TRBV7-2
J: TRBJ2-1

DNA: TGTGCCAGCTACAGGGCCGGGGCCAACGTCCTGACTTTC
CDR3: CASYRAGANVLTF
D: -
size: few
V: TRBV5-6
J: TRBJ2-6

DNA: TGTGCCAGCAGCTTGGAGGCGCCAGATACGCAGTATTTT
CDR3: CASSLEAPDTQYF
D: -
size: -
V: TRBV5-6
J: TRBJ2-3

DNA: TGTGCCAGCAGGGAGACTAGCGCCACAGATACGCAGTATTTT
CDR3: CASRETSATDTQYF
D: TRBD2
size: -
V: TRBV25-1
J: TRBJ2-3

DNA: TGTGCCAGCAGCTTAGCGGGACAGCAGAACACTGAAGCTTTCTTT
CDR3: CASSLAGQQNTEAFF
D: TRBD1
size: -
V: TRBV7-2
J: TRBJ1-1

DNA: TGCGCCAGCAGCCAGGAAGGGACGGGAGAGACCCAGTACTTC
CDR3: CASSQEGTGETQYF
D: -
size: -
V: TRBV5-1
J: TRBJ2-5

DNA: TGTGCCAGCAGAGCACCCGGGGATACGCAGTATTTT
CDR3: CASRAPGDTQYF
D: -
size: few
V: TRBV11-2
J: TRBJ2-3

DNA: TGCAGCGGTGGGGCCGGGACTAGCGGAATTGGAGGGTACAATGAGCAGTTCTTC
CDR3: CSGGAGTSGIGGYNEQFF
D: TRBD2
size: few
V: TRBV29-1
J: TRBJ2-1

DNA: TGTGCCACCAGCGGGACAGGGGGTTTTAGAGATACGCAGTATTTT
CDR3: CATSGTGGFRDTQYF
D: TRBD1
size: -
V: TRBV15
J: TRBJ2-3

DNA: TGTGCCAGCAGCTTGCGACAGGGAACGCAGTATTTT
CDR3: CASSLRQGTQYF
D: TRBD1
size: -
V: TRBV5-6
J: TRBJ2-3

DNA: TGCAGCGTTGTAGCGGGGGGAGTCAATGAGCAGTTCTTC
CDR3: CSVVAGGVNEQFF
D: TRBD2
size: -
V: TRBV29-1
J: TRBJ2-1

DNA: TGTGCCAGCAGCCTGCGTTTGGCGGGCGGGGAGACCCAGTACTTC
CDR3: CASSLRLAGGETQYF
D: -
size: -
V: TRBV7-8
J: TRBJ2-5

DNA: TGTGCCAGCAGCTTAGTCTACAGGGCGGAGACCCAGTACTTC
CDR3: CASSLVYRAETQYF
D: -
size: -
V: TRBV7-6
J: TRBJ2-5

DNA: TGTGCCAGCGGAAGGGACAGAACCTACGAGCAGTACTTC
CDR3: CASGRDRTYEQYF
D: TRBD1
size: few
V: TRBV2
J: TRBJ2-7

DNA: TGTGCCAGCAGTGACTACAGCATTTTTAACTATGGCTACACCTTC
CDR3: CASSDYSIFNYGYTF
D: -
size: -
V: TRBV25-1
J: TRBJ1-2

DNA: TGTGCCAGCAGTTCCCAGCGGGCGGGAGAGGTTGATGAGCAGTTCTTC
CDR3: CASSSQRAGEVDEQFF
D: TRBD2
size: -
V: TRBV6-6
J: TRBJ2-1

DNA: TGTGCCAGCAGGGGACAGACCCACGTCAATAATGAAAAACTGTTTTTT
CDR3: CASRGQTHVNNEKLFF
D: TRBD1
size: few
V: TRBV7-9
J: TRBJ1-4

DNA: TGTGCCAGCCAGGGACTAGCGGGAGGGCCTGAGACCCAGTACTTC
CDR3: CASQGLAGGPETQYF
D: TRBD2
size: -
V: TRBV19
J: TRBJ2-5

DNA: TGTGCCAGCAGTAACCGCGGGGAGCTGTTTTTT
CDR3: CASSNRGELFF
D: -
size: -
V: TRBV6-1
J: TRBJ2-2

DNA: TGTGCCAGCAGTGACTATGGGCAGTATGAAAAACTGTTTTTT
CDR3: CASSDYGQYEKLFF
D: -
size: -
V: TRBV25-1
J: TRBJ1-4

DNA: TGTGCCAGCAGCCAAGGAATCAGGGGCACACTGACCTACGAGCAGTACTTC
CDR3: CASSQGIRGTLTYEQYF
D: -
size: -
V: TRBV7-9
J: TRBJ2-7

DNA: TGTGCCAGCACTCGAACATCCGGGACTTGGTACGAGCAGTACTTC
CDR3: CASTRTSGTWYEQYF
D: -
size: -
V: TRBV2
J: TRBJ2-7

DNA: TGCGCCAGCACCAGCGGGAGGGCCCTAAATGAGCAGTTCTTC
CDR3: CASTSGRALNEQFF
D: TRBD2
size: -
V: TRBV5-1
J: TRBJ2-1

DNA: TGTGCCAGCAGCTTAGCGGCACAGGGAGGCATTCAGTACTTC
CDR3: CASSLAAQGGIQYF
D: -
size: -
V: TRBV7-9
J: TRBJ2-4

DNA: TGCGCCAGCAGATGGACTAGCGGGAGCTACGAGCAGTACTTC
CDR3: CASRWTSGSYEQYF
D: TRBD2
size: -
V: TRBV5-1
J: TRBJ2-7

DNA: TGTGCCAGCAGCCAAGATCGAGGGGGCGTCTACTACGAGCAGTACTTC
CDR3: CASSQDRGGVYYEQYF
D: TRBD1
size: -
V: TRBV4-2
J: TRBJ2-7

DNA: TGTGCCAGCAGCTCCGGGAGGGGACAGGGGACAGATACGCAGTATTTT
CDR3: CASSSGRGQGTDTQYF
D: TRBD1
size: few
V: TRBV9
J: TRBJ2-3

DNA: TGCGCCAGCAGGGAGGGAAGTTTCTCTGGGGCCAACGTCCTGACTTTC
CDR3: CASREGSFSGANVLTF
D: -
size: few
V: TRBV5-1
J: TRBJ2-6

DNA: TGTGCCAGCAGTTACAAAGGAAGCGGGTACGAGCAGTACTTC
CDR3: CASSYKGSGYEQYF
D: -
size: few
V: TRBV6-5
J: TRBJ2-7

DNA: TGTGCCAGCAGCCCAGGGGGCGATGCCGGGGAGCTGTTTTTT
CDR3: CASSPGGDAGELFF
D: TRBD1
size: -
V: TRBV4-2
J: TRBJ2-2

DNA: TGTGCCAGCAGCTTAAACTCGATCTTC
CDR3: CASSLNSIF
D: -
size: few
V: TRBV7-9
J: TRBJ2-7

DNA: TGTGCCAGCAGCCCCATCGGGACTAGCGGTCCAGATACGCAGTATTTT
CDR3: CASSPIGTSGPDTQYF
D: TRBD2
size: -
V: TRBV14
J: TRBJ2-3

DNA: TGTGCCAGCAGCTTGGGTAACGGGGCCCAAGAGACCCAGTACTTC
CDR3: CASSLGNGAQETQYF
D: -
size: -
V: TRBV5-4
J: TRBJ2-5

DNA: TGTGCCAGCAGTGACCCTAGGGGGGGCTTGAATGAGCAGTTCTTC
CDR3: CASSDPRGGLNEQFF
D: -
size: -
V: TRBV6-1
J: TRBJ2-1

DNA: TGTGCCAGCAGCACCGGGGGACCATGGGGGAGCAATCAGCCCCAGCATTTT
CDR3: CASSTGGPWGSNQPQHF
D: -
size: -
V: TRBV7-2
J: TRBJ1-5